These 9 T cell receptor beta chains were all obtained from the same sample, sequenced in a study of CD8+ T cells in alopecia areata. The authors extracted RNA and reverse transcribed it into cDNA as the sequencing template. Profiled with immunoSEQ multiplex PCR; TCRdb holds only in-frame clones, not every one. The profile shows 100,000 to 150,000 clones, roughly 66% of them singletons. The sample consisted of CD4+ T cells sorted from blood. These receptors were obtained from a human donor in good health.

The rearrangement uses TRBV6-1 and TRBJ2-1; D ambiguous. The CDR3 contains 14 residues. Germline V gene lookup returns CDR1 MNHNS and CDR2 SASEGT. V was clipped by 9 bases and J by 0 bases, with 12 bases between them. The CDR3 region has the DNA TGTGCCAGTGGTGAAATGGGCTCCTACAATGAGCAGTTCTTC. It translates to CASGEMGSYNEQFF.

This sequence joins TRBV30 and TRBJ1-1; D is uncertain. The V gene's germline CDR1 is GTSNPN and CDR2 SVGIG (reference sequence). This CDR3 is 12 amino acids long. Trimming took 1 base from V and 7 from J, leaving 10 bases between them. The CDR3 nucleotides are TGTGCCTGGAGTGGGTCCCCAGGTGAAGCTTTCTTT. Translating it yields CAWSGSPGEAFF.

The chain has TRBV29-1 and TRBJ1-1; D is uncertain. The CDR3 runs 13 residues. With 8 bases removed from V and 1 base from J, the gap between germline ends came to 14 bases. In germline, CDR1 is SQVTM, CDR2 ANQGSEA. CDR3 coding DNA: TGCAGCCTCGTAAGGGCCTCGAACACTGAAGCTTTCTTT. The encoded protein is CSLVRASNTEAFF.

This chain joins TRBV30 and TRBJ1-1, with 7 bases lining up with TRBD1. The CDR3 is 14 amino acids. From germline, CDR1 is GTSNPN and CDR2 SVGIG (reference sequence). Trimming at V came to 3 bases and at J to 0 bases, leaving 4 bases not matched to a gene. As DNA, the CDR3 is TGTGCCTGGAGACCCAGGGGGATGAACACTGAAGCTTTCTTT. Protein: CAWRPRGMNTEAFF.

This clone appeared a few times. The chain uses TRBV14 and TRBJ2-3, with TRBD2 matching 7 bases. The germline gives CDR1 SGHDN, CDR2 FVKESK. This CDR3 has 19 amino acids. The J segment lost 2 bases and the V segment lost 3 bases, leaving 17 bases of the junction unmatched. CDR3 bases: TGTGCCAGCAGCCATTATAAAGTGGGGACTAATCTACTCACAGATACGCAGTATTTT. This translates into CASSHYKVGTNLLTDTQYF.

The genes are TRBV11-2 and TRBJ2-1; TRBD2 agrees at 15 bases. After removal of 4 bases from V and 7 bases from J, the junction contained 2 bases not matched to a gene. The germline CDR1 and CDR2 sequences are SGHAT and FQNNGV. CDR3 length: 15 residues. The CDR3 here is CASSSGLAGGNEQFF. CDR3 nucleotides: TGTGCCAGCAGCTCCGGACTAGCGGGGGGGAATGAGCAGTTCTTC.

The V call is TRBV29-1, the J call TRBJ2-1; D tentatively fits TRBD1 or TRBD2 (5 bases each). This CDR3 spans 11 amino acids. CDR1 and CDR2 (germline): SQVTM, ANQGSEA. The CDR3 sequence: CSWGSYNEQFF. In DNA form, the CDR3 reads TGCTCCTGGGGGTCCTACAATGAGCAGTTCTTC.

The gene calls are TRBV7-9 and TRBJ2-7; a possible D gene is TRBD2 (5 bases). Trimming left V 4 bases short and J 9 bases short, with 13 bases between. The CDR3 contains 12 residues. CDR1 and CDR2 from the germline V gene are SEHNR and FQNEAQ (reference sequence). The CDR3 here is CASSSTRTPQYF. Written as DNA, the CDR3 is TGTGCCAGCAGCTCAACAAGGACTCCGCAGTACTTC.

V gene TRBV5-4 combines with J gene TRBJ2-5; D not resolved. This CDR3 region has 13 residues. V lost 0 bases and J lost 2, with 5 bases in between. Germline loops: CDR1 SGHNT, CDR2 YYREEE (reference sequence). The CDR3 nucleotides are TGTGCCAGCAGCTTGGTGCGACAAGAGACCCAGTACTTC. Translated: CASSLVRQETQYF. The whole variable domain, remainder taken from reference TRBV5-4 and TRBJ2-5, is ETGVTQSPTHLIKTRGQQVTLRCSSQSGHNTVSWYQQALGQGPQFIFQYYREEENGRGNFPPRFSGLQFPNYSSELNVNALELDDSALYLCASSLVRQETQYFGPGTRLLVL.